These 17 T cell receptor beta chains share one sample of origin, sequenced in a study of brain T cells in children with intractable seizures. The sample's time point: blood from clinic visit 5 months post-surgery; TSC patient then seizure free. The protocol was immunoSEQ multiplex PCR, while the TCRdb copy is restricted to in-frame clones and leaves out a portion. The sample consists of 340,000 or so clones, 93% of them appearing once. The sample was peripheral blood, taken 5 to 6 months after surgery. Receptors originate from a boy under three years old with tuberous sclerosis and intractable seizures.

The CDR3 DNA is TGTGCCAGCAGTTATATACTGCGACAGGGGAATCAGCCCCAGCATTTT. Encoded protein: CASSYILRQGNQPQHF. V is TRBV6-2 or TRBV6-3 and J is TRBJ1-5; 8 bases map to TRBD1. V shed 3 bases, J shed 4 bases, and the junction held 8 bases outside the gene matches. The CDR3 runs 16 residues. CDR1 MNHEY and CDR2 SVGEGT come from the germline V gene.

The V and J genes are TRBV27 and TRBJ2-7, with 8 bases aligning to TRBD1. The CDR3 is 14 amino acids. CDR1 is MNHEY, CDR2 SMNVEV, per germline (reference sequence). The J segment lost 3 bases and the V segment lost 5 bases, leaving 6 bases of the junction unmatched. CDR3 sequence: CASSRPDRVYEQYF. The CDR3 region has the DNA TGTGCCAGCAGTCGACCGGACAGGGTCTACGAGCAGTACTTC.

This sequence joins TRBV3-1 (or the pseudogene TRBV3-2) and TRBJ2-5; D may be TRBD1 (6 bases). The germline V gene encodes CDR1 LGHDT and CDR2 YNNKEL (reference sequence). Trimming stripped 0 bases from V and 5 bases from J, with 10 bases between. CDR3 length: 14 amino acids. The CDR3 region has the DNA TGTGCCAGCAGCCAAGATAGCAGGGGTGAGACCCAGTACTTC. Encoded protein: CASSQDSRGETQYF.

The V and J genes are TRBV27 and TRBJ2-1; 9 bases agree with TRBD1. Trimming at V came to 5 bases and at J to 8 bases, leaving 4 bases not matched to a gene. CDR1 MNHEY and CDR2 SMNVEV come from the germline V gene (reference sequence). CDR3 length: 13 residues. CDR3 amino acids: CASSGDRVDEQFF. CDR3 DNA sequence: TGTGCCAGCAGTGGGGACAGGGTGGATGAGCAGTTCTTC.

V gene TRBV3-1 (or the pseudogene TRBV3-2) combines with J gene TRBJ1-2, with 7 positions matching TRBD1. Germline V gene sequence: CDR1 LGHDT, CDR2 YNNKEL (reference sequence). The CDR3 is made up of 13 amino acids. J lost 7 bases, V lost 5 bases, and 7 bases had no gene match. This CDR3 is CASSNDRAGGYTF. The CDR3 nucleotides are TGTGCCAGCAGCAACGACAGGGCCGGTGGCTACACCTTC.

The V gene is TRBV6-4, the J gene TRBJ2-2, with D unclear. Deletions cut 2 bases from V and 6 bases from J, with 7 bases between. CDR3 length: 13 amino acids. Germline CDR1 reads MRHNA; CDR2 reads SNTAGT. The CDR3 reads CASSDRDAGELFF. The CDR3, as DNA: TGTGCCAGCAGTGACAGGGATGCCGGGGAGCTGTTTTTT.

The table lists this clone with a count of one. The V call is TRBV9, the J call TRBJ2-3, with D possibly TRBD2 on 5 matching bases. This CDR3 has 16 residues. The germline CDR1 and CDR2 sequences are SGDLS and YYNGEE. V lost 4 bases, J lost 0 bases, and 15 bases lay in between. The CDR3 bases are TGTGCCAGCAGCTCCGGGGAGTCCAGTAGCACAGATACGCAGTATTTT. Its translation is CASSSGESSSTDTQYF.

The gene calls are TRBV5-1 and TRBJ1-2; TRBD1 matches at 7 bases. The CDR3 runs to 15 residues. The germline CDR1 and CDR2 sequences are SGHRS and YFSETQ. The V gene end was trimmed by 4 bases and the J gene end by 4 bases; junction bases not matched to a gene: 10. Written as DNA, the CDR3 is TGCGCCAGCAGCATCCGACAGGGCGACCCCTATGGCTACACCTTC. Translating it yields CASSIRQGDPYGYTF.

V usage is TRBV9 and J usage is TRBJ2-2; 10 nucleotides agree with TRBD1. Germline values: CDR1 SGDLS, CDR2 YYNGEE. J gave up 7 bases and V 3 bases, and 9 bases lay outside the gene matches. The CDR3 loop spans 16 amino acids. The CDR3 spells CASSGRKTGGHGELFF. The CDR3 DNA sequence: TGTGCCAGCAGCGGAAGAAAGACAGGGGGCCACGGGGAGCTGTTTTTT.

The rearrangement links TRBV7-6 to TRBJ1-1; the match to TRBD1 covers 11 bases. This CDR3 is 20 amino acids long. V was clipped by 5 bases and J by 3 bases; unmatched bases: 20. CDR1 and CDR2 (germline): SGHVS, FNYEAQ. Here the CDR3 DNA reads TGTGCCAGCAGCACCCAAACCTGGGACAGGGGGTCTAGTTCTTACACTGAAGCTTTCTTT. Translating it yields CASSTQTWDRGSSSYTEAFF. Based on the CDR3 plus reference TRBV7-6 and TRBJ1-1, the full variable domain is GAGVSQSPRYKVTKRGQDVALRCDPISGHVSLYWYRQALGQGPEFLTYFNYEAQQDKSGLPNDRFSAERPEGSISTLTIQRTEQRDSAMYRCASSTQTWDRGSSSYTEAFFGQGTRLTVV.

The rearrangement joins TRBV7-3 to TRBJ2-7, with 12 bases aligning to TRBD2. Looked up from germline, CDR1 is SGHTA and CDR2 is FQGTGA. The CDR3 has 16 residues. Unmatched junction bases numbered 5, after V lost 2 bases and J lost 3 bases. The CDR3 loop is CASSLLGLAGSYEQYF. The CDR3 nucleotides are TGTGCCAGCAGCTTATTGGGACTAGCGGGCAGCTACGAGCAGTACTTC.

The chain links TRBV9 to TRBJ2-5; the D gene is possibly TRBD1 (5 bases). The CDR3 has 15 amino acids. Trimming removed 0 bases at V and 4 bases at J, with 13 bases between. Germline assignment: CDR1 SGDLS and CDR2 YYNGEE. The CDR3 coding sequence is TGTGCCAGCAGCGTAGATCCGACAGAGAGAGAGACCCAGTACTTC. This encodes CASSVDPTERETQYF.

The chain links TRBV30 to TRBJ2-5; the D call may be TRBD1 or TRBD2 (5 bases each). V was cut by 2 bases and J by 1 base, with 8 bases left in between. Germline CDR1 is GTSNPN and CDR2 is SVGIG (reference sequence). CDR3 length: 13 residues. The CDR3 loop is CAWSQGPQETQYF. CDR3 nucleotides: TGTGCCTGGAGTCAGGGACCCCAAGAGACCCAGTACTTC.

The chain links TRBV7-9 to TRBJ2-1, with 14 bases lining up with TRBD2. Germline CDR1 reads SEHNR; CDR2 reads FQNEAQ (reference sequence). There are 18 residues in the CDR3. V lost 0 bases, J lost 6 bases, and 7 bases stayed unmatched. The CDR3 here is CASSLAMGLAGDTNEQFF. Here the CDR3 DNA reads TGTGCCAGCAGCTTAGCGATGGGACTAGCGGGGGATACCAATGAGCAGTTCTTC.

This chain connects TRBV24-1 to TRBJ2-1; 14 bases fit TRBD2. Germline trimming cut 3 bases from V and 8 bases from J; bases unmatched to any gene: 5. CDR3 size: 16 residues. CDR1 and CDR2 from the germline V gene are KGHDR and SFDVKD. The CDR3 DNA follows: TGTGCCACCAGTGATGGGACTAGCGGGAGTAGGGATGAGCAGTTCTTC. It specifies CATSDGTSGSRDEQFF.

This chain connects TRBV9 to TRBJ1-4, with 9 bases identical to TRBD1. Trimming cost V 4 bases and J 7 bases; bases outside gene matches: 8. CDR1 and CDR2 (germline): SGDLS, YYNGEE. There are 15 residues in the CDR3. The chain's CDR3 is CASSPRTGAGEKLFF. In DNA, the CDR3 is TGTGCCAGCAGCCCCCGGACAGGGGCGGGTGAAAAACTGTTTTTT. The whole variable domain, remainder taken from reference TRBV9 and TRBJ1-4, is DSGVTQTPKHLITATGQRVTLRCSPRSGDLSVYWYQQSLDQGLQFLIQYYNGEERAKGNILERFSAQQFPDLHSELNLSSLELGDSALYFCASSPRTGAGEKLFFGSGTQLSVL.

V usage is TRBV30 and J usage is TRBJ2-1; D possibly corresponds to TRBD1 (5 bases). This CDR3 is 16 amino acids long. CDR1 and CDR2 from the germline V gene are GTSNPN and SVGIG (reference sequence). The ends were cut back, 0 bases at V and 2 bases at J, with 14 bases in the middle. CDR3 residues: CAWSVPGAYPYNEQFF. As DNA, the CDR3 is TGTGCCTGGAGTGTACCTGGGGCTTATCCCTACAATGAGCAGTTCTTC.